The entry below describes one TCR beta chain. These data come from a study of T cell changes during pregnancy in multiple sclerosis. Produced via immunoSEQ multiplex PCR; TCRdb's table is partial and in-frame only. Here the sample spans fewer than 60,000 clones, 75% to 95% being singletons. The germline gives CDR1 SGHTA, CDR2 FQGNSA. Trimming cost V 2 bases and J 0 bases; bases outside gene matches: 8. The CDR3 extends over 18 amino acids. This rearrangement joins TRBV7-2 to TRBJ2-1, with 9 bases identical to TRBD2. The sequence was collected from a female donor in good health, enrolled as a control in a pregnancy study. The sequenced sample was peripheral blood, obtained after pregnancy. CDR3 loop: CASSLREVAGASYNEQFF. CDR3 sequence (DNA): TGTGCCAGCAGCTTAAGGGAGGTAGCGGGAGCCTCCTACAATGAGCAGTTCTTC.